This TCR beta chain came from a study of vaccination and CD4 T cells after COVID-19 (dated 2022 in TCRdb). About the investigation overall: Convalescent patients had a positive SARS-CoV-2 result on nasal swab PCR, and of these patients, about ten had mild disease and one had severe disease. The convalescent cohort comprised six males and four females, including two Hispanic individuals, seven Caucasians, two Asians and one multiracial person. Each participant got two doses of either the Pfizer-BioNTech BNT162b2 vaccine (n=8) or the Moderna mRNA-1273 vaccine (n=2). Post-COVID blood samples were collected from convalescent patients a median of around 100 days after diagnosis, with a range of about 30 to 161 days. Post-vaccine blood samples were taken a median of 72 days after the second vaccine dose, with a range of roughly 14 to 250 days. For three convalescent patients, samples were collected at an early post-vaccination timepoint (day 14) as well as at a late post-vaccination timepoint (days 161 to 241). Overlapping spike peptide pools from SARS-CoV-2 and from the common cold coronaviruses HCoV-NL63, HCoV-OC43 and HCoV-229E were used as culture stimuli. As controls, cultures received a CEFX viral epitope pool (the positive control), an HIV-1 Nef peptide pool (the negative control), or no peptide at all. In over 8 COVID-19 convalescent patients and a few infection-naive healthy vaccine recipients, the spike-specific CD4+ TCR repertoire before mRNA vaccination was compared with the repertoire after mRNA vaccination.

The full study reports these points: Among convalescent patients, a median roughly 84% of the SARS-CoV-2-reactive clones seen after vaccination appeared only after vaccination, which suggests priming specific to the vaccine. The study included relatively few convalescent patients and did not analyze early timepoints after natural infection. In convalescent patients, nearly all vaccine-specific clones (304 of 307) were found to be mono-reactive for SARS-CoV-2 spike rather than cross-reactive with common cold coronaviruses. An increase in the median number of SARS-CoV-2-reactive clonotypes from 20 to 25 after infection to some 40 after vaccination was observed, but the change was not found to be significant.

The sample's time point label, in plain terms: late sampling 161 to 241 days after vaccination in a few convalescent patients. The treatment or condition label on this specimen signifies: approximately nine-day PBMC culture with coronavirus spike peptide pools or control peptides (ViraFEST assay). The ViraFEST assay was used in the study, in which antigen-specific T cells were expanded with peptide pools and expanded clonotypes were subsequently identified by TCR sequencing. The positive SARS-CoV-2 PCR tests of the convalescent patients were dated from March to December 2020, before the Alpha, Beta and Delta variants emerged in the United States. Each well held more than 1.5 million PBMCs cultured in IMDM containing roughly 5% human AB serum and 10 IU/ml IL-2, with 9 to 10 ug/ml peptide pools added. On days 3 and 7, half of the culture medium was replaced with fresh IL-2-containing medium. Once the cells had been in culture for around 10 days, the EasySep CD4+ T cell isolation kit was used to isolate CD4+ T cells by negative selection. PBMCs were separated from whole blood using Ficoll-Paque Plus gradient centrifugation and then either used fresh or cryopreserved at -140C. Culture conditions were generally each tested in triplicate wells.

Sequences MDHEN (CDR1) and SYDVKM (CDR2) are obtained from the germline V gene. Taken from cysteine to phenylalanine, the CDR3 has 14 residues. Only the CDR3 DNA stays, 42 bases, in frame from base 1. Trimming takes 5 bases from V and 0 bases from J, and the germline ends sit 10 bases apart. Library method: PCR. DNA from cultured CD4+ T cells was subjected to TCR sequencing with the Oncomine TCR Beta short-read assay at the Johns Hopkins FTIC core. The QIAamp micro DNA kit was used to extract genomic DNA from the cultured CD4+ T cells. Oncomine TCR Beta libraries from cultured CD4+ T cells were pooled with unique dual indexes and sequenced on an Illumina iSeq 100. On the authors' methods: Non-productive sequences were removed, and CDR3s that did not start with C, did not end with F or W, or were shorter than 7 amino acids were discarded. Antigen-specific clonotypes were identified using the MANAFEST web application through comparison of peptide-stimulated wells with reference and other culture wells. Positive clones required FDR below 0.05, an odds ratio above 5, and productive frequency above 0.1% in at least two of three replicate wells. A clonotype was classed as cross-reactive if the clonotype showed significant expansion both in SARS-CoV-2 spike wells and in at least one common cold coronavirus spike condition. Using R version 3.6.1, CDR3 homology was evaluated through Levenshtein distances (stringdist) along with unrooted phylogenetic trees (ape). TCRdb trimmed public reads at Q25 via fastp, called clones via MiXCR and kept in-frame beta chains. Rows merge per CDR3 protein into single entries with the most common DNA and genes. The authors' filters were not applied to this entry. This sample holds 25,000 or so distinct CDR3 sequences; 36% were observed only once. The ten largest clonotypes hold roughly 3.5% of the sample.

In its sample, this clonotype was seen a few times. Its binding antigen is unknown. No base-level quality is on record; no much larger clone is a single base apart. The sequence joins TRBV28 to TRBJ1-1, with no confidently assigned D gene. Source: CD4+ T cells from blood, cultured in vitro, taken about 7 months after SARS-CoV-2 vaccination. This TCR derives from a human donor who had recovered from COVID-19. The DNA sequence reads TGTGCCAGCAGTGGCGGAACCATGAACACTGAAGCTTTCTTT. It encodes CASSGGTMNTEAFF.